This TCR beta chain was documented in a study of T cells in Graves' hyperthyroidism and ophthalmopathy. Looking at the study overall: Peripheral blood was secured at the point of initial diagnosis, before any treatment.

Germline V gene data show CDR1 as SGHTA and CDR2 as FQGNSA. V lost 2 bases and J lost 6, with 14 bases in between. CDR3 length: 15 residues. The source material, RNA transcripts, was used to amplify TCR beta CDR3 regions. HTBI primers were the set used in a first-round RT-PCR of the TCR CDR3. TCRdb used MiXCR to reprocess the multiplex PCR reads, holding one entry per CDR3 protein. The data show about 380,000 distinct CDR3 sequences, over 11% seen once. The PBMCs were taken from 10 ml of fresh peripheral blood. This clonotype was found many times. Its specificity is unknown. Study-wide points: Blood held most thyroid clonotypes expanded above 0.001 frequency. A median about 6.5 months before onset, the model predicted ophthalmopathy.

The specimen sequenced was blood. This TCR derives from a woman aged 55-69 years with Graves' hyperthyroidism. V and J are TRBV7-2 and TRBJ1-5; tentatively, D is TRBD1 (5 bases). The CDR3 DNA follows: TGTGCCAGCAGCTTAACTTGGGGGGTTAGTCAGCCCCAGCATTTT. Translated, it gives CASSLTWGVSQPQHF.